This T cell receptor (beta chain) derives from a study of vaccination effects on CD4 cells after COVID-19. Overall study: Before sequencing, viral peptide pools were used by the ViraFEST assay to expand antigen-specific CD4+ T cells. Points from the study as a whole: Infection- and vaccine-induced clones contracted markedly late after vaccination. Healthy vaccinees showed cross-reactivity with common cold coronaviruses in only 1 of 255 vaccine-induced clones.

With more than 9 days of culture completed, CD4+ T cells were isolated. Participants each got two BNT162b2 or mRNA-1273 vaccine doses. Replacing half the medium with IL-2 medium was done on days 3 and 7. Profiling relied on immunoSEQ multiplex PCR, and the TCRdb table lists in-frame clones only, not all of them. The sample comprises approximately 70,000 clones, around 69% of which are singletons, and roughly 2.3% rests with the top ten. This CDR3 is 14 amino acids long. CDR1 and CDR2 from the germline V gene are LNHNV and YYDKDF (reference sequence). The V end lost 3 bases, the J end lost 8 bases, and 16 bases lay between the germline ends. A remark on this clone: Antigen unknown.

The chain combines TRBV15 with TRBJ1-2, with D maybe TRBD1 (6 bases). The source is a human donor who received a COVID-19 vaccine. The specimen comprised CD4+ T cells from PBMCs cultured without peptide, sampled after COVID-19 vaccination. The CDR3 spells CATSRTGVNFGYTF. The CDR3 DNA sequence: TGTGCCACCAGCAGGACAGGTGTAAATTTCGGCTACACCTTC.